The subject of this entry is one T cell receptor beta chain. Its target is not known. This sample was taken from a study of T cell responses to AZD1222 COVID-19 vaccine. Study overall: Pooling was applied to second doses at about 4 or about 12 weeks.

The CDR3 extends over 14 amino acids. Germline V lookup: CDR1 SGHVS, CDR2 FQNEAQ. Deletions cut 5 bases from V and 0 bases from J, with 11 bases between. The assay was immunoSEQ multiplex PCR, and TCRdb's table has in-frame clones only and misses some. This table has around 110,000 clones, about 91% appearing once. Study results and caveats: Recipients of AZD1222 seropositive at baseline numbered only five or six. The CD4 TCRs associated with vaccination extended across spike and predominated at 160-218 and 743-854.

This rearrangement joins TRBV7-8 to TRBJ2-7, with D maybe TRBD1 (6 bases). The sequence was collected from an adult in good health. Specimen: peripheral blood, collected on day 0 of AZD1222 vaccination. The CDR3, as DNA: TGTGCCAGCAGCCCCAACAGGGTCTCCTACGAGCAGTACTTC. Translated, it gives CASSPNRVSYEQYF.